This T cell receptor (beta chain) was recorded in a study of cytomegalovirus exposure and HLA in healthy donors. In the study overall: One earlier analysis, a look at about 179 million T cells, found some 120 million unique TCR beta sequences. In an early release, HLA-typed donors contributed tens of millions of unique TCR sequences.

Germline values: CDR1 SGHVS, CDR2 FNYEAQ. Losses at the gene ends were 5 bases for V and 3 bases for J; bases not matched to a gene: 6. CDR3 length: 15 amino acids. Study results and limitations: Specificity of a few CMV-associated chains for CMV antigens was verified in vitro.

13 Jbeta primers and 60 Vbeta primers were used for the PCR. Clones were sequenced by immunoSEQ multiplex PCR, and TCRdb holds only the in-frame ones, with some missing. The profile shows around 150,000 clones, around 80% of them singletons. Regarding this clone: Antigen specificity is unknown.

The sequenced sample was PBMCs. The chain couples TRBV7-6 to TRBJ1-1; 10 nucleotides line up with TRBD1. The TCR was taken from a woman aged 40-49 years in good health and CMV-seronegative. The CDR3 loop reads CASSQFGTGDTEAFF. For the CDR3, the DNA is TGTGCCAGCAGCCAATTTGGGACAGGGGACACTGAAGCTTTCTTT.